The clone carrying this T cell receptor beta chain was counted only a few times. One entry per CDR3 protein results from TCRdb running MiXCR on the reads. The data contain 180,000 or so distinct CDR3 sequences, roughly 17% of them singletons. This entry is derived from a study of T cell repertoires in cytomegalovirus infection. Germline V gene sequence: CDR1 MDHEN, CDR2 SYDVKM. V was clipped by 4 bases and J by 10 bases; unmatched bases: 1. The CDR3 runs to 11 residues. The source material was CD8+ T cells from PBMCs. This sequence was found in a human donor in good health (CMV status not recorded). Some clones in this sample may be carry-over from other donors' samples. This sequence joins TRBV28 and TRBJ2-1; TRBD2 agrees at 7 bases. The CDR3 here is CASSSLAEQFF. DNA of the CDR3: TGTGCCAGCAGTTCACTAGCGGAGCAGTTCTTC. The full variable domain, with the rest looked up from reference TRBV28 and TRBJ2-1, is DVKVTQSSRYLVKRTGEKVFLECVQDMDHENMFWYRQDPGLGLRLIYFSYDVKMKEKGDIPEGYSVSREKKERFSLILESASTNQTSMYLCASSSLAEQFFGPGTRLTVL.